In this sample, the clone carrying this TCR beta chain turned up many times. Template material for TCR beta VDJ and CDR3 profiling consisted of genomic DNA. TCRdb used MiXCR to reprocess the reads, holding one entry per CDR3 protein. The sample consists of about 150,000 distinct CDR3 sequences, roughly 54% of them appearing once. The sample comes from a study of CD8+CD57+ T cells in acquired aplastic anemia. Turning to the study itself: The mean DNA yield obtained from sorted CD4+ and CD8+ cells came to approximately 3 ug.

CDR3 length: 13 amino acids. Trimming took off 5 bases at V and 0 bases at J, with 11 bases between the two ends. The V gene's germline CDR1 is DFQATT and CDR2 SNEGSKA (reference sequence). Sequenced patients had shown CD8+CD57+ cell expansion by flow cytometry. Patients, without exception, had severe acquired aplastic anemia. This chain connects TRBV20-1 to TRBJ2-7, with a weak D call TRBD1 (6 bases). Sequencing used sorted CD4+, CD8+, or CD8+CD57+ T cells (not recorded which) from PBMCs. The receptor was isolated from a human donor with aplastic anemia. The CDR3 bases are TGCAGTGCTCCGGACAGAAACTCCTACGAGCAGTACTTC. As protein: CSAPDRNSYEQYF.